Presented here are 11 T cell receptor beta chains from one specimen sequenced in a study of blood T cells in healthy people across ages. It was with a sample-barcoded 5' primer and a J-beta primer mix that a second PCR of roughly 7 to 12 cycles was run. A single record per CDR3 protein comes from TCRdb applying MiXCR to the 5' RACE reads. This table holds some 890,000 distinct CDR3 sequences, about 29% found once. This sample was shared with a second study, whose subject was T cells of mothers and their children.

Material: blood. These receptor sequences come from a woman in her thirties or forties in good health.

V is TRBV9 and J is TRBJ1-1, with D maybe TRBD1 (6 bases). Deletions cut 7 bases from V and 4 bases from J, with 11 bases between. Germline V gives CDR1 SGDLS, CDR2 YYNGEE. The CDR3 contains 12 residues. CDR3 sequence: CASGPGATEAFF. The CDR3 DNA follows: TGTGCCAGCGGCCCAGGGGCCACTGAAGCTTTCTTT.

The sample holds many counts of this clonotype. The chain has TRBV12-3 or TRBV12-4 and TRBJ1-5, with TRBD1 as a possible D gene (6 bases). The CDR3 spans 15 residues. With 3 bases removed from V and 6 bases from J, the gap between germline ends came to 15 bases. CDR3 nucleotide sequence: TGTGCCAGCAGTTTTCGGTCAGGGGAGGGTCAGCCCCAGCATTTT. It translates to CASSFRSGEGQPQHF.

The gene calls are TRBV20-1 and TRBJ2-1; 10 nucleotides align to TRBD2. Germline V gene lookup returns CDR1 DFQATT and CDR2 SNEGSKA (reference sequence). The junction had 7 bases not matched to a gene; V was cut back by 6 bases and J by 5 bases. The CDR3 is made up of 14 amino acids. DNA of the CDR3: TGCAGTGCCCTCCTAGCGGGAGACCACAATGAGCAGTTCTTC. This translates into CSALLAGDHNEQFF.

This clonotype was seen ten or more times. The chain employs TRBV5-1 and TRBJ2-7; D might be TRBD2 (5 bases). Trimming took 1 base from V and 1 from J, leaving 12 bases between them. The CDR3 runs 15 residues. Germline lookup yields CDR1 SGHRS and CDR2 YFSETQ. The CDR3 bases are TGCGCCAGCAGCTTGTGGCAGTCGGGATCCTACGAGCAGTACTTC. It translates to CASSLWQSGSYEQYF.

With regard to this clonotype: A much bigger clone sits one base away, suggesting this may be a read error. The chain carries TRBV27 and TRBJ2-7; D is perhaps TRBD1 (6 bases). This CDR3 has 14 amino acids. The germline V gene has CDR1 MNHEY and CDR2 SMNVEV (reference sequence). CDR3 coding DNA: TGTGCCGGCAGTTTAAGCAGGGGATCCTACGAGCAGTACTTC. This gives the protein CAGSLSRGSYEQYF.

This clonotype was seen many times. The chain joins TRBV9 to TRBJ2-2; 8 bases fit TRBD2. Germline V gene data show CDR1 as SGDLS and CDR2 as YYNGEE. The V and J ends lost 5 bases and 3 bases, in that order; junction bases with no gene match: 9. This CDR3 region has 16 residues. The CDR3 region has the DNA TGTGCCAGCAGTACTAGCGGTCGGGGGGACACCGGGGAGCTGTTTTTT. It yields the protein CASSTSGRGDTGELFF.

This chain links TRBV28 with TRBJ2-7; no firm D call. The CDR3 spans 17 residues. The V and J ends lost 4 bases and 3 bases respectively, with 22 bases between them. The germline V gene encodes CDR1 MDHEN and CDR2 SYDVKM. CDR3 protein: CASSSPDTQAKDYEQYF. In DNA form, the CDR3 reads TGTGCCAGCAGTTCCCCCGACACCCAAGCAAAGGACTACGAGCAGTACTTC. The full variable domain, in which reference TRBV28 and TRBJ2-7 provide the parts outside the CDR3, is DVKVTQSSRYLVKRTGEKVFLECVQDMDHENMFWYRQDPGLGLRLIYFSYDVKMKEKGDIPEGYSVSREKKERFSLILESASTNQTSMYLCASSSPDTQAKDYEQYFGPGTRLTVT.

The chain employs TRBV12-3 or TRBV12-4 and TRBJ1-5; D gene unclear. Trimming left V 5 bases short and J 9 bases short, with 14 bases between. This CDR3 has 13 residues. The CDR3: CASSRDLMGPQHF. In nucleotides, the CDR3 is TGTGCCAGCAGTAGGGATCTGATGGGGCCCCAGCATTTT.

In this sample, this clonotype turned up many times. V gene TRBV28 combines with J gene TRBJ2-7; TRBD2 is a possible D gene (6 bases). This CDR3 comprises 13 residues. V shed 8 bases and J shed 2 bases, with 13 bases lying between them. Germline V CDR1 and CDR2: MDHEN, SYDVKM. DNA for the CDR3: TGTGCCAGCGCTGTGGAGGGTCCCTACGAGCAGTACTTC. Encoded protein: CASAVEGPYEQYF.

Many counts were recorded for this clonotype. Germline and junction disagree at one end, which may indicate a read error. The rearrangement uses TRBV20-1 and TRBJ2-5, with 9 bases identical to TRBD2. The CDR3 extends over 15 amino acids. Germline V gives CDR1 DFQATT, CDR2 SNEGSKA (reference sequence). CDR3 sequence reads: CSARAGGSSQETQYF. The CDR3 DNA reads TGCAGTGCAAGAGCGGGGGGATCCTCCCAAGAGACCCAGTACTTC.

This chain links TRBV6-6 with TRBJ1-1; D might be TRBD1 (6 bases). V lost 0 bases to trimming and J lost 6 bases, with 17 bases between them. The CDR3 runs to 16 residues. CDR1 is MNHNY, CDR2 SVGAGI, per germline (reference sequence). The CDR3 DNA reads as TGTGCCAGCAGTTACTCGTTACAGGGACGGAGGGCTGAAGCTTTCTTT. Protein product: CASSYSLQGRRAEAFF.